The 9 T cell receptor beta chains reported below all come from one sample, sequenced in a study of neurological immune-mediated disorders. MiXCR, run by TCRdb on the 5' RACE reads, gives a single entry per CDR3 protein. The sample shows some 68,000 distinct CDR3 sequences, approximately 13% of them seen only once. The sample's time point: longitudinal time-point 1 (baseline). Specimen: PBMCs. These TCRs come from a female donor with HTLV-1-associated myelopathy (HAM/TSP).

This clonotype was seen ten or more times. The chain combines TRBV7-6 with TRBJ2-7; 8 bases agree with TRBD1. With 5 bases clipped from V and 4 bases from J, the junction kept 4 bases outside the gene matches. CDR1 is SGHVS and CDR2 is FNYEAQ in the germline V gene. The CDR3 sequence is 13 residues long. The CDR3: CASSRTGSYEQYF. CDR3 coding DNA: TGTGCCAGCAGCCGGACAGGGTCGTACGAGCAGTACTTC.

This clonotype is labeled medium-sized. This chain uses TRBV6-2 or TRBV6-3 with TRBJ2-5; D gene unclear. CDR1 and CDR2 (germline): MNHEY, SVGEGT. The CDR3 length is 13 residues. With 4 bases removed from V and 0 bases from J, the gap between germline ends came to 6 bases. The DNA of the CDR3 is TGTGCCAGCAGTTCCGTCAACCAAGAGACCCAGTACTTC. Translated, it gives CASSSVNQETQYF.

The table lists this clonotype with many counts. This sequence joins TRBV3-1 and TRBJ1-1; D gene unclear. Per the germline V gene, CDR1 is LGHDT and CDR2 is YNNKEL (reference sequence). The CDR3 contains 14 residues. The germline V and J ends were trimmed by 3 bases and 0 bases, with 8 bases remaining between them. CDR3 sequence reads: CASSQSGVNTEAFF. The CDR3, as DNA: TGTGCCAGCAGCCAGTCGGGAGTGAACACTGAAGCTTTCTTT.

This clonotype has at least ten counts. This chain connects TRBV5-1 to TRBJ2-1; a possible D gene is TRBD2 (7 bases). Trimming took off 2 bases at V and 6 bases at J, with 12 bases between the two ends. Looked up from germline, CDR1 is SGHRS and CDR2 is YFSETQ. CDR3 size: 14 residues. For the CDR3, the DNA is TGCGCCAGCAGCTTCTTTAGGGGGGGCAATGAGCAGTTCTTC. Translation: CASSFFRGGNEQFF.

This clonotype was observed many times. This chain uses TRBV18 with TRBJ2-3, with a tentative D call TRBD1 (6 bases). This CDR3 has 15 residues. Germline V gene sequence: CDR1 KGHSH, CDR2 LQKENI. V lost 3 bases and J 0 bases, leaving 10 bases between the germline ends. DNA for the CDR3: TGTGCCAGCTCACCGGACAGACAGAGCACAGATACGCAGTATTTT. Encoded protein: CASSPDRQSTDTQYF.

This clonotype was recorded many times. The chain joins TRBV5-1 to TRBJ1-1; D is perhaps TRBD1 (5 bases). The CDR3 totals 15 residues. CDR1 and CDR2 (germline): SGHRS, YFSETQ. Trimming removed 2 bases from V and 6 bases from J, with 17 bases in between. CDR3 coding DNA: TGCGCCAGCAGCTTTAACGTCGCGGGGACCGCTGAAGCTTTCTTT. Translated, it gives CASSFNVAGTAEAFF.

This clonotype was seen at least ten times. This rearrangement joins TRBV15 to TRBJ2-1; D is unclear. The germline V and J ends were trimmed by 3 bases and 4 bases, with 4 bases remaining between them. Per germline, CDR1 LNHNV and CDR2 YYDKDF (reference sequence). The CDR3 runs to 12 residues. CDR3 sequence (DNA): TGTGCCACCAGCAGGGGATACAATGAGCAGTTCTTC. Protein product: CATSRGYNEQFF.

This clonotype was seen ten or more times. The chain joins TRBV7-2 to TRBJ2-3, with a tentative D call TRBD2 (7 bases). V lost 1 base and J 3 bases, leaving 17 bases between the germline ends. Germline CDR1 reads SGHTA; CDR2 reads FQGNSA. This CDR3 is 17 amino acids long. CDR3 in amino acids: CASSLGLPGGGTDTQYF. CDR3 DNA sequence: TGTGCCAGCAGCTTAGGGCTCCCGGGGGGCGGAACAGATACGCAGTATTTT.

This clonotype came up many times. The rearrangement uses TRBV10-3 and TRBJ2-3; maybe TRBD2 (6 bases). Trimming cost V 5 bases and J 4 bases, with 13 bases left between them. Germline CDR1 ENHRY, CDR2 SYGVKD. The CDR3 totals 14 residues. The CDR3: CAISTGVGADTQYF. The CDR3 region has the DNA TGTGCCATCAGTACGGGGGTCGGGGCAGATACGCAGTATTTT.